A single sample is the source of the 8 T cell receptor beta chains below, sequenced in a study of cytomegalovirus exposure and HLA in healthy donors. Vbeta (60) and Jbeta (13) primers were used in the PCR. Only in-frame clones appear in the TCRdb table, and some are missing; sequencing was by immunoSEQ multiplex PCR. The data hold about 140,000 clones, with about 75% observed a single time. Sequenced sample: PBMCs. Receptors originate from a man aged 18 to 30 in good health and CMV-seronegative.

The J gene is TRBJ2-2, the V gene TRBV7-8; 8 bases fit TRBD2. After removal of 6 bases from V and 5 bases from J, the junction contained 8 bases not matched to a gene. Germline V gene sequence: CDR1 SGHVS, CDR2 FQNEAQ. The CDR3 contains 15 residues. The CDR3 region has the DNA TGTGCCAGCAGTCAAAGCGGGAGAGGTACCGGGGAGCTGTTTTTT. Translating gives CASSQSGRGTGELFF.

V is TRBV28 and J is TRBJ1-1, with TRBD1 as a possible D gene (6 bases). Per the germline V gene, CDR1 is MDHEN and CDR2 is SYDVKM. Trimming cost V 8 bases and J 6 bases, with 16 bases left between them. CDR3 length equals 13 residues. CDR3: CASGNAGVAEAFF. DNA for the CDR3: TGTGCCAGCGGGAACGCAGGGGTTGCTGAAGCTTTCTTT.

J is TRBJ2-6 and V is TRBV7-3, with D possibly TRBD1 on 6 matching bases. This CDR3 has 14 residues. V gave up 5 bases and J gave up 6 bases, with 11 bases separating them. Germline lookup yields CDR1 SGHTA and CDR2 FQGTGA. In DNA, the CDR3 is TGTGCCAGCAGCCCCCAGGGGAAGGCCAACGTCCTGACTTTC. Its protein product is CASSPQGKANVLTF.

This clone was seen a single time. The chain's CDR3 is CASSQDTGVSYEQYF. The CDR3, as DNA: TGTGCCAGCAGCCAAGATACGGGAGTATCCTACGAGCAGTACTTC. The J gene is TRBJ2-7, the V gene TRBV4-2, with D perhaps matching TRBD2 (6 bases). Germline V lookup: CDR1 LGHNA, CDR2 YNFKEQ. The CDR3 is 15 residues long. V lost 0 bases to trimming and J lost 1 base, with 10 bases between them.

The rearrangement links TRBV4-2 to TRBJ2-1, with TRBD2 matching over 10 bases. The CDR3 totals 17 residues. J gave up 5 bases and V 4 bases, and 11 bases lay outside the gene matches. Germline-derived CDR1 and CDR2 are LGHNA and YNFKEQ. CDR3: CASSPSGRAVGDNEQFF. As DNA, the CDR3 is TGTGCCAGCAGCCCTAGCGGGAGAGCCGTCGGCGACAATGAGCAGTTCTTC.

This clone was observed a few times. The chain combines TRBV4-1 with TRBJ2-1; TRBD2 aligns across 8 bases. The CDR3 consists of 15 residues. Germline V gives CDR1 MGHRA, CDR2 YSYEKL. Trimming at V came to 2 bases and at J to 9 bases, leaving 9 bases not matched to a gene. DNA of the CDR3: TGCGCCAGCAGCCAACTGGGAGCGGGAGCCATTGAGCAGTTCTTC. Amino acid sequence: CASSQLGAGAIEQFF.

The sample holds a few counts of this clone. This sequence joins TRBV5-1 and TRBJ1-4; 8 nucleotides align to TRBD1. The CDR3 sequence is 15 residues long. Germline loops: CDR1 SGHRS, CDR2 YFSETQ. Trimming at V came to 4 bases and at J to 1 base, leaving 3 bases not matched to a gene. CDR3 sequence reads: CASSGTGGTNEKLFF. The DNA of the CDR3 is TGCGCCAGCAGCGGAACAGGGGGAACTAATGAAAAACTGTTTTTT.

The CDR3 protein is CASSTGANTEAFF. DNA for the CDR3: TGTGCCAGCAGCACAGGGGCGAACACTGAAGCTTTCTTT. The V and J genes are TRBV6-5 and TRBJ1-1; 7 nucleotides agree with TRBD1. CDR1 is MNHEY, CDR2 SVGAGI, per germline. CDR3 length: 13 residues. V lost 6 bases and J lost 1; bases outside the gene matches: 2.